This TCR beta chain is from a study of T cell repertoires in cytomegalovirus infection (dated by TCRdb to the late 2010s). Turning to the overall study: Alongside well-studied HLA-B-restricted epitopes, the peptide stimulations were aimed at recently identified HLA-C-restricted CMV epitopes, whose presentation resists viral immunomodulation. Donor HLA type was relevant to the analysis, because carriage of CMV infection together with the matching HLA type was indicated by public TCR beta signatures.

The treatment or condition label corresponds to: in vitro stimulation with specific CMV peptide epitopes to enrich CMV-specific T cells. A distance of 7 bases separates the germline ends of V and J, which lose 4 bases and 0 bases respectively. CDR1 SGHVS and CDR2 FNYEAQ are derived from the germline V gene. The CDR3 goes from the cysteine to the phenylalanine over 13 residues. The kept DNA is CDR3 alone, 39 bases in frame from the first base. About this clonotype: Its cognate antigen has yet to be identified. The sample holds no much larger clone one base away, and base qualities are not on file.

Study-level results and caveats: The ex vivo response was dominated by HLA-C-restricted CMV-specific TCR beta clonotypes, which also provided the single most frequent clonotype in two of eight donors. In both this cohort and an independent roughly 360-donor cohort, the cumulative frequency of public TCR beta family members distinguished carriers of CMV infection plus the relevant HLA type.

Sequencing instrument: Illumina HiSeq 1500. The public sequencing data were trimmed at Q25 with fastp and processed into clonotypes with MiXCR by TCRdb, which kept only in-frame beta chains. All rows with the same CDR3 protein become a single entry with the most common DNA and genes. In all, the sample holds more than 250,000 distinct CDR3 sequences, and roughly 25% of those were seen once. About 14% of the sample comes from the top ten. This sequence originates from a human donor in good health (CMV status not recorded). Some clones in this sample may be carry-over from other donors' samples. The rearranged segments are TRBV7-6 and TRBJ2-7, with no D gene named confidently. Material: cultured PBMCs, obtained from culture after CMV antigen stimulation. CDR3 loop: CASSSKSSYEQYF. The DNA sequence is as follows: TGTGCCAGCAGCTCCAAGAGCTCCTACGAGCAGTACTTC.